These 3 T cell receptor beta chains share one sample of origin, sequenced in a study of blood T cell repertoires in COVID-19. Clones were read by immunoSEQ multiplex PCR, and TCRdb kept only the in-frame ones, dropping some. Here the sample spans 200,000 to 300,000 clones, about nine tenths being singletons. Input material: peripheral blood. These receptors originate from a woman aged 40 to 49 with acute or convalescent COVID-19.

This rearrangement joins TRBV3-1 (or the pseudogene TRBV3-2) to TRBJ1-2; 8 nucleotides line up with TRBD1. The CDR3 totals 13 residues. CDR1 and CDR2 (germline): LGHDT, YNNKEL (reference sequence). V dropped 4 bases and J dropped 7; count of bases not matched to a gene: 5. The CDR3 reads CASSLRTGSGYTF. DNA for the CDR3: TGTGCCAGCAGCCTCAGGACAGGGTCTGGCTACACCTTC.

The rearrangement uses TRBV6-4 and TRBJ2-2; D may be TRBD2 (7 bases). Per germline, CDR1 MRHNA and CDR2 SNTAGT. V lost 4 bases and J lost 3, with 15 bases in between. The CDR3 sequence is 16 residues long. CDR3 bases: TGTGCCAGCAGTGCTGGGGGGGCGCAGGACACCGGGGAGCTGTTTTTT. The encoded protein is CASSAGGAQDTGELFF.

J is TRBJ1-2 and V is TRBV24-1; D possibly corresponds to TRBD1 (6 bases). Germline V gene data show CDR1 as KGHDR and CDR2 as SFDVKD. This CDR3 has 14 residues. V was cut by 4 bases and J by 3 bases, with 11 bases left in between. CDR3 nucleotides: TGTGCCACCAGTGAGGCCGGACAGTACTATGGCTACACCTTC. Amino acids: CATSEAGQYYGYTF.